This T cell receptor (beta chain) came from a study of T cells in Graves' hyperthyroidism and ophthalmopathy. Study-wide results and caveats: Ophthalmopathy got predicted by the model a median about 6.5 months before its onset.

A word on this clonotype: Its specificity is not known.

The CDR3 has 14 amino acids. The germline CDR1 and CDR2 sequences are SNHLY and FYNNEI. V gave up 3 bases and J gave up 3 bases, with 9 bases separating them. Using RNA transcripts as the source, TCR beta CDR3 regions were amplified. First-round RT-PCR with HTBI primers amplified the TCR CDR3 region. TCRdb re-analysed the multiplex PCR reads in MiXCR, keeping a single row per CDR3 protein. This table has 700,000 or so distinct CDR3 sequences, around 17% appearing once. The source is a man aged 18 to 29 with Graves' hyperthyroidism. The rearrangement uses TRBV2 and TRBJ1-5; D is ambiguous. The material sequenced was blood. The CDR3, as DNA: TGTGCCAGCAGTGATGAGGTCCACAATCAGCCCCAGCATTTT. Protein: CASSDEVHNQPQHF. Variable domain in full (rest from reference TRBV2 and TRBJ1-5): EPEVTQTPSHQVTQMGQEVILRCVPISNHLYFYWYRQILGQKVEFLVSFYNNEISEKSEIFDDQFSVERPDGSNFTLKIRSTKLEDSAMYFCASSDEVHNQPQHFGDGTRLSIL.